This T cell receptor (beta chain) emerged from a study of T cell changes during pregnancy in multiple sclerosis. The germline CDR1 and CDR2 sequences are SGHRS and YFSETQ. The CDR3 is made up of 17 amino acids. The trim removed 4 bases at V and 7 bases at J, leaving 13 bases unmatched. Data came from immunoSEQ multiplex PCR; TCRdb stores just in-frame clones and leaves some out. The sample shows 100,000 or so clones, about 94% of them seen only once. This receptor was obtained from a female donor with multiple sclerosis, enrolled in a pregnancy study. The sequences come from peripheral blood, collected before pregnancy. The chain is built from TRBV5-1 and TRBJ2-7; TRBD2 agrees at 14 bases. The CDR3 loop is CASSGGLAGAGLREQYF. The CDR3 coding sequence is TGCGCCAGCAGCGGGGGACTAGCGGGAGCTGGTCTCCGGGAGCAGTACTTC. The variable domain in full, completed from reference TRBV5-1 and TRBJ2-7, reads KAGVTQTPRYLIKTRGQQVTLSCSPISGHRSVSWYQQTPGQGLQFLFEYFSETQRNKGNFPGRFSGRQFSNSRSEMNVSTLELGDSALYLCASSGGLAGAGLREQYFGPGTRLTVT.